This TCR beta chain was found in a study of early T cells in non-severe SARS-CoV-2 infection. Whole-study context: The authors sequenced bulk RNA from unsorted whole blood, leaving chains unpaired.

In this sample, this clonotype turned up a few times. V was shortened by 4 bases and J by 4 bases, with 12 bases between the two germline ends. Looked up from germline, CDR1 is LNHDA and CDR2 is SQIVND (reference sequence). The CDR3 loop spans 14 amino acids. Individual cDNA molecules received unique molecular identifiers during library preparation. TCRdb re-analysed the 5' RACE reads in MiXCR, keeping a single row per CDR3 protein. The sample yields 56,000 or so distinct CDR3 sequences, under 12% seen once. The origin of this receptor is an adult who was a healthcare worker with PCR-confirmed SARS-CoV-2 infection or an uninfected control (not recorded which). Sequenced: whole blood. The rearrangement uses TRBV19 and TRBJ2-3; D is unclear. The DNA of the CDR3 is TGTGCCAGTAGTAATAGAGGTGTCCCAGATACGCAGTATTTT. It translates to CASSNRGVPDTQYF. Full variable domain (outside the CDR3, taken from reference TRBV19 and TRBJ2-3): DGGITQSPKYLFRKEGQNVTLSCEQNLNHDAMYWYRQDPGQGLRLIYYSQIVNDFQKGDIAEGYSVSREKKESFPLTVTSAQKNPTAFYLCASSNRGVPDTQYFGPGTRLTVL.